The clone carrying this TCR beta chain was picked up a small number of times. Its specificity is unknown. The PCR made use of 60 Vbeta and 13 Jbeta primers. The table came from immunoSEQ multiplex PCR; TCRdb's copy has only in-frame clones and leaves some out. The sample contains about 110,000 clones, over 60% of which appear only once. This entry is derived from a study of cytomegalovirus exposure and HLA in healthy donors. Study-level results: Most of the TCR beta V segments (in an earlier analysis) were productive either about 87% or about 30% of the time. The availability of immune exposure information extended only to CMV serostatus. Further analysis, carried out later, found HLA-associated TCR beta chains more clonally expanded than equally common other chains. Rarity marked most TCR sequences, yet some public TCRs occurred in many donors.

The TCR originated in a male donor in good health and CMV-seronegative. Sequencing was performed on PBMCs.

CDR3: CASSRGSSVNEQFF. As DNA, the CDR3 is TGCGCCAGCAGCCGCGGATCTAGCGTCAATGAGCAGTTCTTC. The gene calls are TRBV4-1 and TRBJ2-1; maybe TRBD2 (6 bases). V was shortened by 4 bases and J by 6 bases, with 13 bases between the two germline ends. CDR1 and CDR2 (germline): MGHRA, YSYEKL. The CDR3 covers 14 residues.